The 11 T cell receptor beta chains below were found in one sample sequenced in a study of shared clonotypes between healthy human individuals. Sequencing used immunoSEQ multiplex PCR; TCRdb keeps in-frame clones, though not all of them. The top ten hold 0.95% to 1.5% of the sample, which has some 1.5 million clones, around 95% seen once. Source material: naive CD4+ T cells sorted from blood. The sample's subset: CD45RA+ positively selected. Source of these receptors: a man in his thirties or forties in good health.

This chain uses TRBV5-1 with TRBJ2-7; D is possibly TRBD2 (5 bases). Germline lookup yields CDR1 SGHRS and CDR2 YFSETQ. With 1 base removed from V and 7 bases from J, the gap between germline ends came to 18 bases. The CDR3 contains 15 residues. CDR3 nucleotide sequence: TGCGCCAGCAGCTTGCTTGGACTGTACTCAAAAGAGCAGTACTTC. It is translated as CASSLLGLYSKEQYF.

The chain is built from TRBV7-9 and TRBJ1-2; 7 nucleotides match TRBD1. CDR1 and CDR2 (germline): SEHNR, FQNEAQ (reference sequence). J was trimmed by 5 bases and V by 3 bases; bases with no gene match: 6. The CDR3 length is 14 residues. The CDR3 sequence is CASSFEGQSYGYTF. The CDR3 bases are TGTGCCAGCAGCTTCGAGGGACAGAGTTATGGCTACACCTTC.

The chain is built from TRBV2 and TRBJ2-3; 10 bases fit TRBD2. CDR3 length equals 14 residues. Germline-derived CDR1 and CDR2 are SNHLY and FYNNEI. J lost 6 bases, V lost 7 bases, and 7 bases had no gene match. For the CDR3, the DNA is TGTGCCAGCACCCAGCGGGAGGGCCACGATACGCAGTATTTT. Its translation: CASTQREGHDTQYF.

This sequence joins TRBV9 and TRBJ2-5, with TRBD1 identical over 7 bases. Losses at the gene ends were 0 bases for V and 3 bases for J; bases not matched to a gene: 5. Germline V gene data show CDR1 as SGDLS and CDR2 as YYNGEE. The CDR3 consists of 15 residues. CDR3 sequence reads: CASSVEGTGEETQYF. The DNA for the CDR3 is TGTGCCAGCAGCGTAGAAGGAACAGGGGAAGAGACCCAGTACTTC.

The rearrangement uses TRBV10-3 and TRBJ2-7, with D tentatively TRBD1 (6 bases). Trimming removed 10 bases from V and 2 bases from J, with 15 bases in between. Germline loops: CDR1 ENHRY, CDR2 SYGVKD. This CDR3 is 13 amino acids long. In DNA, the CDR3 is TGTGCCACCCAGGGGACCGATACCTACGAGCAGTACTTC. Protein sequence: CATQGTDTYEQYF.

This sequence joins TRBV23-1 and TRBJ1-1; possibly TRBD1 for D (5 bases). TRBV23-1 counts as an open reading frame of uncertain function. The CDR3 extends over 15 amino acids. Between the trimmed V and J ends, which lost 9 bases and 0 bases, there was a span of 17 bases. Here the CDR3 DNA reads TGCGCCAGGCAATCCGGGGCAAGAATGAACACTGAAGCTTTCTTT. Protein: CARQSGARMNTEAFF.

V is TRBV5-1 and J is TRBJ2-5; 7 bases are a match to TRBD2. The J segment lost 10 bases and the V segment lost 1 base, leaving 16 bases of the junction unmatched. Germline CDR1 SGHRS, CDR2 YFSETQ. CDR3 length: 16 residues. CDR3 nucleotides: TGCGCCAGCAGCTTGTTTGACTGGCGGAGCCGGGAGGACCAGTACTTC. This translates into CASSLFDWRSREDQYF.

A word on this clone: The sample contains more than one DNA sequence encoding this CDR3. V and J are TRBV5-4 and TRBJ1-4; no clear D gene. The CDR3 loop spans 14 amino acids. The germline CDR1 and CDR2 sequences are SGHNT and YYREEE (reference sequence). V lost 2 bases and J 0 bases, leaving 5 bases between the germline ends. The CDR3 coding sequence is TGTGCCAGCAGCTTAGGAGCAACTAATGAAAAACTGTTTTTT. The encoded protein is CASSLGATNEKLFF.

The chain has TRBV5-6 and TRBJ2-4, with 10 bases lining up with TRBD1. J gave up 6 bases and V 4 bases, and 10 bases lay outside the gene matches. This CDR3 spans 16 amino acids. The V gene's germline CDR1 is SGHDT and CDR2 YYEEEE. The CDR3 DNA is TGTGCCAGCAGCAATCCCGGGACAGGGGATATAAACATTCAGTACTTC. Protein: CASSNPGTGDINIQYF. The full variable domain, its missing parts supplied by reference TRBV5-6 and TRBJ2-4, is DAGVTQSPTHLIKTRGQQVTLRCSPKSGHDTVSWYQQALGQGPQFIFQYYEEEERQRGNFPDRFSGHQFPNYSSELNVNALLLGDSALYLCASSNPGTGDINIQYFGAGTRLSVL.

This chain connects TRBV5-1 to TRBJ2-2; TRBD2 is a possible D gene (6 bases). The germline V and J ends were trimmed by 1 base and 4 bases, with 14 bases remaining between them. The germline V gene encodes CDR1 SGHRS and CDR2 YFSETQ. CDR3 size: 16 residues. CDR3 region: CASSLSMGGGTGELFF. Written as DNA, the CDR3 is TGCGCCAGCAGCTTGTCCATGGGAGGAGGCACCGGGGAGCTGTTTTTT.

The chain joins TRBV28 to TRBJ1-2, with a possible D match to TRBD1 (6 bases). CDR1 and CDR2 (germline): MDHEN, SYDVKM. CDR3 length: 14 residues. Trimming pared 7 bases from V and 5 bases from J, leaving 17 bases between. The CDR3 nucleotides are TGTGCCAGCACCTCAACAGGGTTTATGTATGGCTACACCTTC. As protein: CASTSTGFMYGYTF.